This T cell receptor (beta chain) was obtained from a study of cytomegalovirus exposure and HLA in healthy donors. The method was immunoSEQ multiplex PCR; TCRdb's version includes in-frame clones alone and lacks a portion of them. The table lists about 88,000 clones, approximately 84% of them singletons. This CDR3 has 15 amino acids. CDR1 LNHNV and CDR2 YYDKDF come from the germline V gene (reference sequence). V lost 4 bases, J lost 4 bases, and 5 bases stayed unmatched. The chain carries TRBV15 and TRBJ2-2; 8 bases match TRBD1. The sample consisted of PBMCs. The TCR sequence derives from a woman younger than 35 in good health and CMV-seropositive. The CDR3 spells CATSTPGQVTGELFF. CDR3 DNA sequence: TGTGCCACCAGCACCCCGGGACAGGTCACCGGGGAGCTGTTTTTT.